Below, one T cell receptor (beta chain) is given with its context. This clonotype was observed a single time. Which antigen it targets is not known. The conserved phenylalanine or tryptophan normally closing the CDR3 is absent here, so this likely arose from a read error. These data come from a study of identical twins listed by TCRdb under 2016. Regarding the study in general: To test whether fetal clonotypes persist, the study used deep sequencing on TCR alpha and beta repertoires from monozygotic twins, unrelated adults of various ages, and cord blood. Replicate twin experiments were performed at different times using different library preparation protocols to rule out contamination. Overall results and qualifications from the work: Because the same donors could not be followed over many years, the conclusions relied on cross-sectional statistical analysis. Compared with coincidental sharing between unrelated individuals, out-of-frame TCR alpha sequences shared between twins showed an excess of sequences with low generation probability. Fewer insertions were carried by abundant cord blood beta clonotypes, a similar but weaker trend appeared in young adult naive repertoires, and no such trend appeared in memory repertoires. A weaker excess of twin sharing was found in beta out-of-frame sequences because the signal-to-noise ratio was lowered by fewer shared sequences. In monozygotic twins, out-of-frame TCR alpha sharing was systematically underestimated by recombination models, although the models agreed with sharing between unrelated individuals. Invariant T cells such as MAIT and iNKT could partly confound zero-insertion analyses, though diverse VJ usage argued against this for most clonotypes.

Libraries were built with 5' RACE. Sequencing was carried out with an Illumina HiSeq 2000. Template switching introduced a universal primer binding site; the final cDNA contained a unique molecular identifier, enabling accurate counting of TCR cDNA molecules. Specific primers in the conserved constant-segment region were used to synthesize first-strand cDNA for the TCR alpha and beta chains. To control for contamination, every cDNA library carried two barcodes: a SMART-Mk sample barcode plus Illumina barcodes. TruSeq adapter sequences and Illumina sample barcodes were added in two successive PCR steps. Sequencing of the TCR alpha and beta cDNA libraries was done on the Illumina HiSeq platform using custom primers. The paper's data handling went like this. MiGEC processed the raw reads to extract unique molecular identifiers, while MiXCR was used to determine the CDR3 positions. For each individual, recombination models were inferred using an EM algorithm with the repgenHMM and IGoR tools. Shared clonotypes were analyzed with the tcR package in R, and sharing was normalized by the product of cloneset sizes. To study raw recombination without the effects of thymic and clonal selection, out-of-frame nonproductive sequences were analyzed. TCRdb took the public reads, trimmed them with fastp at Q25, ran MiXCR for clone calling and kept in-frame beta chains. Duplicate CDR3 protein sequences are folded into a single record with the most common DNA and genes. The V and J calls follow TCRdb's processing rather than the paper's. The sample table contains just under 550,000 distinct CDR3 sequences; only one count was recorded for roughly 15% of them. 0.35% to 0.45% of the sample belongs to the ten largest clones.

Only healthy Caucasian donors were included. Three pairs of female monozygotic twins, all aged 18 to 29 years, were included in the twin cohort. Positive isolation kits from Invitrogen were used to isolate CD4+ and CD8+ T cell populations. The CDR3 adds up to 15 amino acids, both ends counted. Only the CDR3 region is kept as DNA, spanning 45 bases read in frame from base 1. V sheds 1 base and J sheds 7 bases, leaving 18 bases between their ends. The germline V gene encodes CDR1 SGHKS and CDR2 YYEKEE (reference sequence). This sample was also put to use in a study of yellow fever vaccine responses in identical twins. From that second study: The authors reported that the T cell response to vaccination in identical twins appeared partly convergent and partly personalized. In identical twins, the study followed T cell clones that responded to the vaccine with precision.

The chain is made from TRBV5-5 and TRBJ2-7; the D gene is unclear. Sample: CD4+ T cells sorted from blood. The sequence was collected from a woman aged 18-30 years in good health. CDR3 reads: CASSLLGIGLEEQYL. The nucleotides are TGTGCCAGCAGCTTGTTGGGTATCGGGCTTGAGGAGCAGTACTTG.